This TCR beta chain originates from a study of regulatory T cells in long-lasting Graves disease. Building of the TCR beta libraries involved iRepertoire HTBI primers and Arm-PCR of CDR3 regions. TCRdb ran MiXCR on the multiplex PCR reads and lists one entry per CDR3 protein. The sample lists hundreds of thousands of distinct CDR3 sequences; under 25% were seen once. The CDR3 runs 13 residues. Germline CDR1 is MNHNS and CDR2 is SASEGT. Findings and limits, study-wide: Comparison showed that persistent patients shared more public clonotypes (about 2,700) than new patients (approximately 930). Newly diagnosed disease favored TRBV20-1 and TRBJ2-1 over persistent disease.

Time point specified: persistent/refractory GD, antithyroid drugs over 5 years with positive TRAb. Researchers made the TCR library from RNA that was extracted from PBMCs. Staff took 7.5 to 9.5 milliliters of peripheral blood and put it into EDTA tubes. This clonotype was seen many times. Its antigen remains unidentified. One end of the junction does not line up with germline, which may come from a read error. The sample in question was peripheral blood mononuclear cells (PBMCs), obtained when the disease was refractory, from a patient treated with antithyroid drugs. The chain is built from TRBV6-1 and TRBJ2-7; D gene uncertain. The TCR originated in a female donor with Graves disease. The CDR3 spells CASSEQYSYEQHF. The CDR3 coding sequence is TGTGCCAGCAGTGAACAATACAGCTACGAGCAGCACTTC.